The 21 T cell receptor beta chains presented below share a single source sample, sequenced in a study of long-term antiretroviral therapy in people with HIV. immunoSEQ v3.0 was run at survey level. The assay was immunoSEQ multiplex PCR, and TCRdb's table has in-frame clones only and misses some. Among 39,000 or so clones listed, roughly 80% were seen once. This specimen consisted of unsorted PBMCs, obtained 0.6 years after starting antiretroviral therapy. Receptors originate from a man younger than 35 with HIV.

J is TRBJ1-2 and V is TRBV5-5, with TRBD1 as a possible D gene (6 bases). CDR1 and CDR2 (germline): SGHKS, YYEKEE (reference sequence). V lost 0 bases and J 6 bases, leaving 12 bases between the germline ends. The CDR3 covers 14 residues. The CDR3 protein is CASSLVQGAHGYTF. The CDR3 coding sequence is TGTGCCAGCAGCTTGGTACAGGGAGCTCATGGCTACACCTTC.

The J gene is TRBJ2-1, the V gene TRBV27; 7 bases match TRBD2. This CDR3 comprises 17 residues. The V segment lost 4 bases and the J segment 4 bases; nucleotides outside the gene matches: 13. The germline gives CDR1 MNHEY, CDR2 SMNVEV (reference sequence). This CDR3 reads CASSSSYASGIYNEQFF. The CDR3 DNA follows: TGTGCCAGCAGTTCCTCCTATGCTAGCGGAATTTACAATGAGCAGTTCTTC.

This clone was seen more than once but under ten times. V gene TRBV7-2 combines with J gene TRBJ2-2; TRBD2 aligns across 8 bases. Germline V gene sequence: CDR1 SGHTA, CDR2 FQGNSA. V gave up 1 base and J gave up 5 bases; unmatched junction bases: 6. The CDR3 is 16 amino acids. CDR3 nucleotides: TGTGCCAGCAGCTTAGTCCCTAGCGGGCTGACCGGGGAGCTGTTTTTT. Amino acid sequence: CASSLVPSGLTGELFF.

This clone showed up just once. The CDR3 nucleotides are TGTGCCAGCAGCTCCGCCTACAATGAGCAGTTCTTC. Amino acid sequence: CASSSAYNEQFF. The gene calls are TRBV13 and TRBJ2-1; D call uncertain. Trimming cost V 4 bases and J 2 bases, with 3 bases left between them. Germline V gene sequence: CDR1 PRHDT, CDR2 FYEKMQ (reference sequence). The CDR3 is 12 residues long. The full variable domain, with the rest looked up from reference TRBV13 and TRBJ2-1, is AAGVIQSPRHLIKEKRETATLKCYPIPRHDTVYWYQQGPGQDPQFLISFYEKMQSDKGSIPDRFSAQQFSDYHSELNMSSLELGDSALYFCASSSAYNEQFFGPGTRLTVL.

In its sample, this clone was seen once. This chain uses TRBV27 with TRBJ2-7; 8 nucleotides match TRBD2. Trimming took 3 bases from V and 5 from J; bases not matched to a gene: 6. CDR3 length: 14 amino acids. CDR1 and CDR2 (germline): MNHEY, SMNVEV (reference sequence). The CDR3 spells CASSFQAGGDEQYF. CDR3 nucleotides: TGTGCCAGCAGTTTCCAGGCGGGAGGCGACGAGCAGTACTTC.

The V and J genes are TRBV7-9 and TRBJ1-5, with D perhaps TRBD1 (6 bases). V was clipped by 5 bases and J by 1 base, with 15 bases between them. Germline CDR1 SEHNR, CDR2 FQNEAQ (reference sequence). The CDR3 loop spans 16 amino acids. In nucleotides, the CDR3 is TGTGCCAGCAGCCAGTATCAGGGGCTAAGCAATCAGCCCCAGCATTTT. Protein: CASSQYQGLSNQPQHF.

This clone has a handful of counts. The CDR3 DNA reads as TGTGCCAGCACACAGGGGAGAACCACCTACAATGAGCAGTTCTTC. Protein: CASTQGRTTYNEQFF. The chain employs TRBV2 and TRBJ2-1; 7 bases are shared with TRBD1. CDR1 is SNHLY, CDR2 FYNNEI, per germline. The CDR3 is 15 amino acids. With 7 bases clipped from V and 2 bases from J, the junction kept 8 bases outside the gene matches.

This clone was seen a few times. The genes are TRBV23-1 and TRBJ2-7, with TRBD2 matching 7 bases. TRBV23-1 is designated an ORF whose function remains uncertain. After removal of 3 bases from V and 2 bases from J, the junction contained 13 bases not matched to a gene. The CDR3 length is 17 residues. CDR3 residues: CASSHRAVSSGPYEQYF. The CDR3 nucleotides are TGCGCCAGCAGTCATCGCGCAGTGTCTAGCGGCCCCTACGAGCAGTACTTC.

This clone has a handful of counts. V and J are TRBV4-2 and TRBJ2-5; D may be TRBD2 (5 bases). V was trimmed by 0 bases and J by 1 base, leaving 12 bases between them. CDR3 length: 16 amino acids. Looked up from germline, CDR1 is LGHNA and CDR2 is YNFKEQ. CDR3 sequence reads: CASSQDRGTVQETQYF. The CDR3 nucleotides read TGTGCCAGCAGCCAAGATCGGGGAACGGTCCAAGAGACCCAGTACTTC.

CDR3 coding DNA: TGTGCCAGCAGCGGACAGTTGGGCGGGGCTTTCTTT. Protein: CASSGQLGGAFF. This chain links TRBV7-9 with TRBJ1-1, with D maybe TRBD1 (6 bases). The germline V gene has CDR1 SEHNR and CDR2 FQNEAQ (reference sequence). There are 12 residues in the CDR3. V lost 5 bases and J 11 bases, leaving 15 bases between the germline ends.

The V gene is TRBV5-1, the J gene TRBJ2-5; 7 nucleotides match TRBD1. Germline V gene data show CDR1 as SGHRS and CDR2 as YFSETQ. This CDR3 contains 14 residues. After removal of 3 bases from V and 3 bases from J, the junction contained 5 bases not matched to a gene. Here the CDR3 DNA reads TGCGCCAGCAGCTGGGCCGGGACAGAAGAGACCCAGTACTTC. Translating it yields CASSWAGTEETQYF.

The V and J genes are TRBV29-1 and TRBJ1-4; unclear D gene. V lost 3 bases, J lost 5 bases, and 10 bases lay in between. CDR3 length equals 13 residues. CDR1 SQVTM and CDR2 ANQGSEA come from the germline V gene. The CDR3 loop reads CSVDTGLNEKLFF. DNA of the CDR3: TGCAGCGTTGATACGGGTCTCAATGAAAAACTGTTTTTT.

V usage is TRBV5-1 and J usage is TRBJ2-5, with D unclear. In germline, CDR1 is SGHRS, CDR2 YFSETQ. This CDR3 is built from 12 residues. V gave up 3 bases and J gave up 5 bases, with 8 bases separating them. CDR3 region: CASSWPGETQYF. In DNA form, the CDR3 reads TGCGCCAGCAGCTGGCCCGGGGAGACCCAGTACTTC.

This CDR3 is CASSEGTDEAFF. CDR3 in DNA: TGCGCCAGCAGTGAGGGGACAGATGAAGCTTTCTTT. The chain has TRBV10-2 and TRBJ1-1; TRBD1 agrees at 7 bases. V was pared by 2 bases and J by 7 bases, with 1 base of the junction left unmatched. Germline values: CDR1 WSHSY, CDR2 SAAADI. This CDR3 has 12 amino acids.

This clone was seen just once. The chain employs TRBV5-6 and TRBJ2-1; D remains unclear. From germline, CDR1 is SGHDT and CDR2 YYEEEE. Trimming shortened V by 4 bases and J by 10 bases, and 18 bases separated the two germline ends. CDR3 length: 14 amino acids. CDR3 sequence: CASSPMGRLGEQFF. The CDR3, as DNA: TGTGCCAGCAGCCCGATGGGAAGGTTAGGCGAGCAGTTCTTC.

This clone was found once. V usage is TRBV6-4 and J usage is TRBJ2-3; 9 positions match TRBD2. The CDR3 runs to 14 residues. Germline V gene sequence: CDR1 MRHNA, CDR2 SNTAGT. The V gene end was trimmed by 1 base and the J gene end by 4 bases; junction bases not matched to a gene: 0. The CDR3 nucleotides read TGTGCCAGCAGTGACTTAGCGGGAGCAGATACGCAGTATTTT. Protein: CASSDLAGADTQYF.

The chain has TRBV6-1 and TRBJ2-3; 10 nucleotides align to TRBD1. The CDR3 has 15 residues. With 5 bases clipped from V and 4 bases from J, the junction kept 6 bases outside the gene matches. The V gene's germline CDR1 is MNHNS and CDR2 SASEGT. CDR3 amino acids: CASSIRQGASDTQYF. The CDR3, as DNA: TGTGCCAGCAGTATTAGACAGGGGGCCTCAGATACGCAGTATTTT.

The chain employs TRBV6-1 and TRBJ1-1, with 11 nucleotides matching TRBD1. CDR1 and CDR2 from the germline V gene are MNHNS and SASEGT. The CDR3 is 16 residues long. V was clipped by 1 base and J by 5 bases; unmatched bases: 6. The CDR3 loop reads CASSEGTGGGLTEAFF. The CDR3 DNA is TGTGCCAGCAGTGAAGGGACAGGGGGCGGTTTAACTGAAGCTTTCTTT.

V usage is TRBV9 and J usage is TRBJ2-5, with D maybe TRBD2 (5 bases). In germline, CDR1 is SGDLS, CDR2 YYNGEE. The CDR3 contains 15 residues. The V gene lost 0 bases and the J gene lost 1 base, with 10 bases spanning the gap. CDR3: CASSVAAGSQETQYF. The CDR3 DNA sequence: TGTGCCAGCAGCGTAGCGGCGGGCAGCCAAGAGACCCAGTACTTC.

The chain recombines TRBV6-6 with TRBJ2-7; D tentatively fits TRBD1 or TRBD2 (6 bases each). This CDR3 region has 15 residues. Trimming removed 2 bases at V and 2 bases at J, with 13 bases between. In germline, CDR1 is MNHNY, CDR2 SVGAGI (reference sequence). The CDR3: CASSYTLEGAYEQYF. DNA for the CDR3: TGTGCCAGCAGTTACACCTTGGAGGGGGCCTACGAGCAGTACTTC.

The chain uses TRBV28 and TRBJ1-5, with TRBD1 identical over 7 bases. The CDR3 covers 14 residues. CDR1 is MDHEN and CDR2 is SYDVKM in the germline V gene. The V gene end was trimmed by 11 bases and the J gene end by 0 bases; junction bases not matched to a gene: 7. CDR3 sequence: CAARGGYSNQPQHF. The CDR3 nucleotides read TGTGCCGCCAGGGGGGGTTATAGCAATCAGCCCCAGCATTTT.